Listed here is a single T cell receptor (beta chain). This record belongs to a study of control samples from healthy donors and cancer patients. The V gene's germline CDR1 is MNHNY and CDR2 SVGAGI (reference sequence). The length of the CDR3 is 16 residues. Trimming shortened V by 0 bases and J by 1 base, and 12 bases separated the two germline ends. Profiling relied on immunoSEQ multiplex PCR, and the TCRdb table lists in-frame clones only, not all of them. This sample yields roughly 150,000 clones, of which 88% are seen a single time; 1.5% to 2% belongs to the top ten. The chain combines TRBV6-6 with TRBJ1-1; D is ambiguous. The receptor comes from a young man in good health. What was sequenced was blood. This chain's CDR3 is CASSYSNPWQNTEAFF. The CDR3 DNA follows: TGTGCCAGCAGTTACTCGAACCCATGGCAGAACACTGAAGCTTTCTTT.